This T cell receptor beta chain was profiled in a study of CD8 T cells in ankylosing spondylitis (dated by TCRdb to 2015 to 2018). The study in broad terms: T cell receptor beta repertoires were profiled in healthy donors and ankylosing spondylitis patients so that disease-linked TCR variants could be found. Peripheral blood was sampled, and synovial fluid was additionally collected from ankylosing spondylitis patients. The whole study cohort included 85 to 120 healthy donors and about two dozen ankylosing spondylitis patients.

TCRdb names Illumina HiSeq 2500 as the instrument used. TCR beta libraries were prepared by quantitative 5'-RACE with molecular barcodes. Per the source publication's procedure: To identify disease-linked TCR variants, a new computational method was used, one built on a probabilistic model of VDJ rearrangement. Using fastp trimming at Q25 and MiXCR clonotype assembly, TCRdb reanalyzed the public sequencing data and kept in-frame beta chains. All rows with the same CDR3 protein become a single entry with the most common DNA and genes. These V and J calls rely on TCRdb rather than the paper's analysis. This sample lists around 770,000 distinct CDR3 sequences; approximately 10% were detected once. The ten largest clones represent 0.45% to 0.6% of the sample. From cysteine to phenylalanine, the CDR3 is 13 amino acids long. Of all the DNA, just the CDR3 is kept, 39 bases in frame from base 1. V drops 2 bases and J drops 9 bases, leaving 8 bases in between. CDR1 is given as MNHNY and CDR2 as SVGAGI, both from the germline V gene (reference sequence).

Summary of the overall study and its limitations: The disease-linked clones were reported to be significantly enriched in matched synovial fluid samples from ankylosing spondylitis patients. Some TCR beta motif variants had previously been reported in synovial fluid and blood of reactive arthritis patients, which suggested common disease-initiation mechanisms. The disease-linked clones had a CD8+ phenotype and were found at relatively low frequencies in peripheral blood. A TCR beta motif of fewer than 10 highly homologous amino acid variants appeared characteristic of blood from ankylosing spondylitis patients.

Points on this clonotype: No cognate antigen has been identified for it. Base quality data are lacking; no much larger clone is found one base away.

This chain joins TRBV6-6 to TRBJ1-6, with no confident D gene call. The sample was blood, either unsorted or a sorted T cell fraction (not recorded which). The TCR originated in a male donor with ankylosing spondylitis. The CDR3 sequence is CASSYDLGSPLHF. The DNA is as follows: TGTGCCAGCAGTTACGATCTGGGTTCACCCCTCCACTTT.